The present T cell receptor beta chain was sequenced within a study of cytomegalovirus exposure and HLA in healthy donors. Findings of the study overall: Per a prior analysis, the majority of TCR beta V segments were productive roughly 90% or roughly 30% of the time. Near-uniform donor sequencing depth was presumed by presence/absence analyses. TCR beta chains associated with HLA were, in a later analysis, more clonally expanded than equally common others. Investigators reported more than 150 TCR beta chains as tied to cytomegalovirus.

Remarks on this clone: Its antigen is not identified.

This CDR3 is built from 13 residues. The germline gives CDR1 SGHNT, CDR2 YENEEA. V was clipped by 6 bases and J by 3 bases, with 11 bases between them. It was with 60 Vbeta and 13 Jbeta primers that the PCR ran. Sequenced by immunoSEQ multiplex PCR; TCRdb stores in-frame clones only, minus some. In the table there are around 150,000 clones, about 74% of which are singletons. Input material: PBMCs. The chain recombines TRBV11-3 with TRBJ1-1; possible D gene TRBD1, 6 bases. The TCR originated in a man between 35 and 55 years old in good health and CMV-seronegative. The CDR3 protein is CASRPTGDTEAFF. The DNA of the CDR3 is TGTGCCAGCAGGCCGACAGGAGACACTGAAGCTTTCTTT.